These 18 T cell receptor beta chains were all obtained from the same sample, sequenced in a study of molecular identifiers for immune sequencing clone quantification (dated by TCRdb to 2016 to 2019). Libraries were made using PCR. These reads were obtained on a NextSeq 500. In TCRdb, the public reads were trimmed at Q25 with fastp and aligned with MiXCR, with productive beta chains retained. Records with the same CDR3 protein are collapsed into one entry carrying the most frequent genes and DNA. The sample has some 91,000 distinct CDR3 sequences on record, around 24% of them singletons. The top ten hold around 1% of the sample. The source material was naive CD8+ T cells from blood, with Jurkat cell RNA spiked in. The label giving this sample's cell subset or site can be read as: FACS-sorted CD8+CD4-CCR7+CD45RA+ naive T cells. Source of these receptors: a human donor in good health. Some libraries in this study had Jurkat cell RNA spiked in.

This clonotype has only a few counts. The chain recombines TRBV10-3 with TRBJ2-3; 11 nucleotides agree with TRBD2. Trimming at V came to 1 base and at J to 7 bases, leaving 13 bases not matched to a gene. Looked up from germline, CDR1 is ENHRY and CDR2 is SYGVKD. CDR3 length: 18 amino acids. The CDR3 is CAISEFRLAGGSSHTQYF. The CDR3 DNA reads TGTGCCATCAGTGAGTTTAGGCTAGCGGGAGGAAGTTCACATACGCAGTATTTT.

This clonotype was seen repeatedly, ten times or more. The chain couples TRBV7-6 to TRBJ2-1; D is unresolved. The germline V gene has CDR1 SGHVS and CDR2 FNYEAQ. V gave up 5 bases and J gave up 6 bases, with 20 bases separating them. CDR3 length: 16 amino acids. In nucleotides, the CDR3 is TGTGCCAGCAGCCCCCACGTAGAGGCAGGCCCCAATGAGCAGTTCTTC. Translation gives CASSPHVEAGPNEQFF.

The CDR3 bases are TGTGCCAGCAGCCCAGGGACAGGGGCGAACAATGAGCAGTTCTTC. Translating gives CASSPGTGANNEQFF. The chain links TRBV7-6 to TRBJ2-1, with 10 bases lining up with TRBD1. V gave up 5 bases and J gave up 5 bases; unmatched junction bases: 6. Germline assignment: CDR1 SGHVS and CDR2 FNYEAQ. The CDR3 is made up of 15 amino acids.

For this clonotype: A much larger clone sits a single nucleotide away, making a read error possible. CDR3 DNA: TGTGCCAGCAACGCCGATGTACCCCCAAGCTCCTACAATGAGCAGTTCTTC. Amino acid sequence: CASNADVPPSSYNEQFF. V gene TRBV28 combines with J gene TRBJ2-1; no reliable D call. V dropped 7 bases and J dropped 0 bases, with 19 bases sitting between them. The V gene's germline CDR1 is MDHEN and CDR2 SYDVKM. This CDR3 comprises 17 residues.

In this sample, this clonotype turned up many times. The genes are TRBV28 and TRBJ2-3; 10 nucleotides agree with TRBD1. The V segment lost 5 bases and the J segment 2 bases; nucleotides outside the gene matches: 7. Germline V gene lookup returns CDR1 MDHEN and CDR2 SYDVKM. The CDR3 is 16 residues long. The CDR3 protein is CASSDTGTGDTDTQYF. The DNA of the CDR3 is TGTGCCAGCAGTGATACCGGGACAGGGGACACAGATACGCAGTATTTT.

This clonotype was picked up a small number of times. V usage is TRBV7-2 and J usage is TRBJ2-7; 9 bases are a match to TRBD1. The V gene end was trimmed by 4 bases and the J gene end by 4 bases; junction bases not matched to a gene: 5. This CDR3 is 14 amino acids long. Germline lookup yields CDR1 SGHTA and CDR2 FQGNSA. The CDR3 nucleotides are TGTGCCAGCAGCTATACGGACAGGGGTTACGAGCAGTACTTC. Encoded protein: CASSYTDRGYEQYF.

This clonotype is a singleton in its sample. This sequence joins TRBV11-2 and TRBJ2-7, with 8 nucleotides matching TRBD1. Germline V gene sequence: CDR1 SGHAT, CDR2 FQNNGV. V was clipped by 1 base and J by 5 bases; unmatched bases: 7. There are 15 residues in the CDR3. CDR3 sequence reads: CASSLGGQGADEQYF. The CDR3 DNA reads TGTGCCAGCAGCTTAGGGGGTCAGGGGGCCGACGAGCAGTACTTC.

This clonotype was recorded at least ten times. The V and J genes are TRBV19 and TRBJ2-7; the match to TRBD1 covers 10 bases. CDR3 length equals 13 residues. Germline values: CDR1 LNHDA, CDR2 SQIVND (reference sequence). J lost 5 bases, V lost 7 bases, and 5 bases had no gene match. Written as DNA, the CDR3 is TGTGCCAGTAATCCGGGACAGGGGAACGAGCAGTACTTC. Residues: CASNPGQGNEQYF. Complete variable domain (other parts from reference TRBV19 and TRBJ2-7): DGGITQSPKYLFRKEGQNVTLSCEQNLNHDAMYWYRQDPGQGLRLIYYSQIVNDFQKGDIAEGYSVSREKKESFPLTVTSAQKNPTAFYLCASNPGQGNEQYFGPGTRLTVT.

With respect to this clonotype: The CDR3 carries no conserved terminal phenylalanine or tryptophan, so it likely arises from a read error. The rearrangement joins TRBV30 to TRBJ2-3; 10 nucleotides align to TRBD2. The CDR3 totals 16 residues. V shed 4 bases, J shed 4 bases, and the junction held 11 bases outside the gene matches. CDR1 is GTSNPN, CDR2 SVGIG, per germline (reference sequence). The CDR3 protein is CAWTPRGLARSDTQYV. The CDR3 DNA reads TGTGCCTGGACGCCGCGGGGACTAGCGAGATCAGATACGCAGTATGTT.

This clonotype was seen ten or more times. The chain is built from TRBV6-4 and TRBJ1-5; a possible D gene is TRBD1 (6 bases). Per the germline V gene, CDR1 is MRHNA and CDR2 is SNTAGT. The CDR3 sequence is 18 residues long. V was cut by 0 bases and J by 4 bases, with 19 bases left in between. DNA for the CDR3: TGTGCCAGCAGTGACTCGACCTGGGTAGGGGGAGGAAATCAGCCCCAGCATTTT. This codes for CASSDSTWVGGGNQPQHF.

This clonotype has a handful of counts. The rearrangement uses TRBV7-9 and TRBJ2-1; 10 bases are a match to TRBD1. The CDR3 is made up of 15 amino acids. Germline V gene data show CDR1 as SEHNR and CDR2 as FQNEAQ (reference sequence). Germline trimming cut 5 bases from V and 4 bases from J; bases unmatched to any gene: 5. In nucleotides, the CDR3 is TGTGCCAGCAGCCGTTCGGGACAGGGGTACAATGAGCAGTTCTTC. This sequence encodes CASSRSGQGYNEQFF.

This clonotype was picked up many times. This chain joins TRBV29-1 and TRBJ1-4; no definite D call. This CDR3 contains 11 residues. V was cut by 0 bases and J by 11 bases, with 7 bases left in between. Germline V lookup: CDR1 SQVTM, CDR2 ANQGSEA. In DNA, the CDR3 is TGCAGCGTTGAAGAGGTTGGGAAACTGTTTTTT. This codes for CSVEEVGKLFF.

This chain uses TRBV6-5 with TRBJ2-1; no firm D call. Germline CDR1 is MNHEY and CDR2 is SVGAGI. The CDR3 sequence is 11 residues long. The ends were cut back, 11 bases at V and 6 bases at J, with 11 bases in the middle. CDR3 in DNA: TGTGCCCGTTCTTGGGGCAATGAGCAGTTCTTC. This gives the protein CARSWGNEQFF.

In its sample, this clonotype was seen many times. The chain carries TRBV30 and TRBJ1-5, with D uncertain. This CDR3 contains 13 residues. CDR1 and CDR2 from the germline V gene are GTSNPN and SVGIG (reference sequence). Trimming pared 5 bases from V and 2 bases from J, leaving 10 bases between. The CDR3 DNA is TGTGCCTGGGGGGTCGGGGGCAATCAGCCCCAGCATTTT. This gives the protein CAWGVGGNQPQHF.

With regard to this clonotype: One end of the junction is discordant with germline, which a read error may explain. J is TRBJ2-7 and V is TRBV27; maybe TRBD2 (5 bases). Germline V lookup: CDR1 MNHEY, CDR2 SMNVEV (reference sequence). The CDR3 is made up of 13 amino acids. CDR3 residues: CASSLGLVYVQYF. CDR3 bases: TGTGCCAGCAGTCTAGGACTCGTCTACGTGCAGTACTTC.

This clonotype was recorded many times. The chain employs TRBV7-9 and TRBJ1-6, with 7 bases that match TRBD1. The germline CDR1 and CDR2 sequences are SEHNR and FQNEAQ (reference sequence). The CDR3 sequence is 16 residues long. Losses at the gene ends were 4 bases for V and 0 bases for J; bases not matched to a gene: 3. The CDR3 DNA reads TGTGCCAGCAGCTCGACAGGGAGCTCCTATAATTCACCCCTCCACTTT. Translation: CASSSTGSSYNSPLHF.

This clonotype was counted at least ten times. The chain has TRBV4-1 and TRBJ2-1, with TRBD2 matching 9 bases. From germline, CDR1 is MGHRA and CDR2 YSYEKL. The V and J ends lost 5 bases and 10 bases, in that order; junction bases with no gene match: 9. The CDR3 covers 14 residues. For the CDR3, the DNA is TGCGCCAGCAGCAAAATAGCGGGAGTGGGCGAGCAGTTCTTC. Encoded protein: CASSKIAGVGEQFF.

This clonotype was seen ten or more times. CDR3 sequence: CASSPRLAGDYEQYF. DNA for the CDR3: TGTGCCAGCAGTCCCAGACTAGCGGGAGACTACGAGCAGTACTTC. This sequence joins TRBV28 and TRBJ2-7, with 12 nucleotides matching TRBD2. Germline V lookup: CDR1 MDHEN, CDR2 SYDVKM. The CDR3 contains 15 residues. The V segment lost 5 bases and the J segment 3 bases; nucleotides outside the gene matches: 5.